Following are 14 T cell receptor beta chains from one sample sequenced in a study of blood T cell repertoires in COVID-19. Profiling relied on immunoSEQ multiplex PCR, and the TCRdb table lists in-frame clones only, not all of them. The sample carries some 130,000 clones, 86% recorded once. Sequencing used PBMCs or T cells enriched from blood (not recorded which). The source is a man aged 45-60 years who had recovered from COVID-19.

The chain employs TRBV12-3 or TRBV12-4 and TRBJ2-5; perhaps TRBD2 as D (5 bases). The CDR3 length is 13 residues. Trimming removed 3 bases from V and 7 bases from J, with 12 bases in between. The CDR3 DNA reads as TGTGCCAGCAGTTTCGGCGGGCACTGGACCCAGTACTTC. The encoded protein is CASSFGGHWTQYF.

V gene TRBV7-2 combines with J gene TRBJ1-5; the D is unclear. Trimming took 4 bases from V and 4 from J, leaving 20 bases between them. Germline CDR1 is SGHTA and CDR2 is FQGNSA. The CDR3 has 17 amino acids. This chain's CDR3 is CASSYRAGSLINQPQHF. DNA of the CDR3: TGTGCCAGCAGCTACCGGGCGGGCAGCTTAATTAATCAGCCCCAGCATTTT.

This rearrangement joins TRBV11-2 to TRBJ2-7; 9 nucleotides match TRBD2. The CDR3 runs 15 residues. V lost 3 bases to trimming and J lost 2 bases; unmatched junction nucleotides: 5. Germline V CDR1 and CDR2: SGHAT, FQNNGV. The CDR3 coding sequence is TGTGCCAGCAGCTTCGGACTAGCGCCGACCTACGAGCAGTACTTC. Protein sequence: CASSFGLAPTYEQYF.

The chain joins TRBV29-1 to TRBJ1-2; tentative D call: TRBD1 (6 bases). V was cut by 7 bases and J by 0 bases, with 9 bases left in between. This CDR3 comprises 12 residues. Looked up from germline, CDR1 is SQVTM and CDR2 is ANQGSEA. As DNA, the CDR3 is TGCAGCGCCGGGGACACTAACTATGGCTACACCTTC. Protein product: CSAGDTNYGYTF.

The chain couples TRBV28 to TRBJ1-2; weak D call: TRBD1 (6 bases). The CDR3 contains 13 residues. Germline lookup yields CDR1 MDHEN and CDR2 SYDVKM. V was trimmed by 3 bases and J by 6 bases, leaving 11 bases between them. The CDR3 sequence: CASSLRGSHGYTF. The CDR3, as DNA: TGTGCCAGCAGTTTGAGGGGGTCCCATGGCTACACCTTC.

The chain uses TRBV6-5 and TRBJ2-7; D call uncertain. CDR3 length: 14 residues. Trimming shortened V by 0 bases and J by 3 bases, and 9 bases separated the two germline ends. The germline CDR1 and CDR2 sequences are MNHEY and SVGAGI. CDR3 sequence (DNA): TGTGCCAGCAGTTACTCTCAGCACTACTACGAGCAGTACGTC. Protein product: CASSYSQHYYEQYV.

This sequence joins TRBV5-4 and TRBJ1-1; D gene ambiguous. V lost 3 bases and J lost 3, with 6 bases in between. Germline assignment: CDR1 SGHNT and CDR2 YYREEE (reference sequence). The length of the CDR3 is 12 residues. CDR3 region: CASSSFDTEAFF. The CDR3 nucleotides read TGTGCCAGCAGCTCTTTTGACACTGAAGCTTTCTTT.

CDR3 DNA sequence: TGTGCCACAAGACAGGGGTATCGGAACACCGGGGAGCTGTTTTTT. Residues: CATRQGYRNTGELFF. The chain uses TRBV6-5 and TRBJ2-2; 8 nucleotides match TRBD1. The CDR3 extends over 15 amino acids. Germline V gene sequence: CDR1 MNHEY, CDR2 SVGAGI. The V and J ends lost 10 bases and 1 base, in that order; junction bases with no gene match: 8.

V gene TRBV7-2 combines with J gene TRBJ2-5; maybe TRBD2 (6 bases). Germline V gene sequence: CDR1 SGHTA, CDR2 FQGNSA. There are 16 residues in the CDR3. Trimming left V 3 bases short and J 4 bases short, with 18 bases between. The CDR3 protein is CASSFLGPGVRETQYF. Here the CDR3 DNA reads TGTGCCAGCAGCTTTTTAGGGCCGGGGGTGAGAGAGACCCAGTACTTC.

This chain links TRBV5-4 with TRBJ1-1; TRBD1 matches 7 bases. This CDR3 comprises 13 residues. The germline CDR1 and CDR2 sequences are SGHNT and YYREEE (reference sequence). The trim removed 3 bases at V and 6 bases at J, leaving 5 bases unmatched. For the CDR3, the DNA is TGTGCCAGCAGCTGGGGACAGAAACCTGAAGCTTTCTTT. This sequence encodes CASSWGQKPEAFF.

The genes are TRBV4-2 and TRBJ2-3; 8 positions agree with TRBD2. The length of the CDR3 is 13 residues. Germline trimming cut 5 bases from V and 4 bases from J; bases unmatched to any gene: 2. CDR1 and CDR2 from the germline V gene are LGHNA and YNFKEQ. The CDR3, as DNA: TGTGCCAGCAGCTCAGCGGGGGCAGATACGCAGTATTTT. As protein: CASSSAGADTQYF.

This sequence joins TRBV5-1 and TRBJ2-1, with 7 bases lining up with TRBD1. The V segment lost 6 bases and the J segment 5 bases; nucleotides outside the gene matches: 5. The CDR3 is 13 residues long. Germline V gene data show CDR1 as SGHRS and CDR2 as YFSETQ. The CDR3 DNA sequence: TGCGCCAGCACCCAGGGACAGAACAATGAGCAGTTCTTC. Amino acids: CASTQGQNNEQFF.

A word on this clone: In the same sample, other DNA sequences code for this CDR3. This chain links TRBV5-4 with TRBJ1-2; TRBD1 aligns across 7 bases. This CDR3 has 13 residues. Looked up from germline, CDR1 is SGHNT and CDR2 is YYREEE (reference sequence). The ends lost 4 bases at V and 2 bases at J; junction bases unmatched: 2. Here the CDR3 DNA reads TGTGCCAGCAGCCTGGACAGGAACTATGGCTACACCTTC. Protein: CASSLDRNYGYTF.

In nucleotides, the CDR3 is TGTGCCAGCAGCCAAGGGGCTAGCGGGACGACAGATACGCAGTATTTT. Translated, it gives CASSQGASGTTDTQYF. The chain joins TRBV7-3 to TRBJ2-3, with 9 bases aligning to TRBD2. The CDR3 length is 16 residues. Losses at the gene ends were 5 bases for V and 3 bases for J; bases not matched to a gene: 9. Per the germline V gene, CDR1 is SGHTA and CDR2 is FQGTGA.